This T cell receptor (beta chain) was obtained from a study of cytomegalovirus exposure and HLA in healthy donors (dated by TCRdb to 2016 to 2017). Context from the whole study: An earlier analysis of some 550 of the donors reported about 250 Gb of sequence data and roughly 100 million unique TCR beta sequences from about 179 million T cells. An early release covering roughly 580 HLA-typed donors comprised around 300 gigabases of sequencing data and roughly 85 million unique TCR sequences. Among the roughly 380 genotyped donors, around 81% belonged to the genetic ancestry cluster associated with self-reported Caucasian donors. The study was designed to test whether signatures of past pathogen exposure could be identified by cataloging public T cell receptors. The study profiled the T cell repertoires of approximately 700 subjects by immunosequencing and related them to cytomegalovirus serostatus. A separate validation cohort of 90 to 150 different subjects was used in addition to the roughly 720-subject first cohort. The study combined high-throughput TCR immunosequencing, statistical association of individual TCRs with disease status, and machine learning to predict cytomegalovirus infection status. In a later analysis, previously published TCR beta repertoires from about 670 donors were re-analyzed and high-resolution HLA genotyping was added so that TCR occurrence patterns could be studied. In the later analysis, no new phenotypic data were used to find candidate immune exposures; instead, reliance was placed on TCR beta sequences and their occurrence across donors. To decide whether each TCR beta V gene segment behaved as functional or pseudogenic, an earlier analysis of approximately 620 of the donors relied on high-throughput TCR beta sequencing. Donor age, sex, ethnicity and CMV serostatus were collected together with the repertoire data. A later genetic analysis used genome-wide SNP genotypes for about 65% of the roughly 670 donors, treating that subset as a discovery cohort. All discovery cohort repertoires had been generated on a single sequencing platform. Class I and class II HLA loci were covered by the typing at four-digit resolution. Typing coverage differed by locus: A, B, C, DRB1 and DQB1 were typed in about 620-630 donors, DQA1 in 522, DPA1 in 606, and DPB1 in 400 to 490. Because of strong linkage in the cohort, roughly five DR-DQ haplotypes were treated as single units for association and clustering. Among about 370 genotyped donors of the cohort, an average of about 240,000 unique TCR beta nucleotide sequences was sequenced per donor, of which 15% to 20% were non-productive. Paper-wide results and their limitations: In this cohort, only TCR beta chains were sequenced, and detectable features were limited by the absence of alpha or paired-chain data. In a later analysis, HLA-associated TCR beta chains showed more clonal expansion and lower generation probabilities than non-associated chains that were equally common. In an earlier analysis of fewer than 750 of the donors, most TCR beta V segments were observed in productive rearrangements about 90% or about 30% of the time, broadly matching IMGT annotations. In a later analysis, several top co-occurrence clusters were reported to appear linked to parvovirus B19, influenza, CMV and Epstein-Barr virus. The authors suggested that the approach could potentially be extended to other disease states and immunological phenotypes. According to a later genetic analysis, donors in an Asian-associated ancestry cluster had fewer N-insertions in productive TCRs than the approximately 710-donor mean. Because HLA typing was unavailable for some donors at each locus, only the typed subset was used in association tests. In vitro tests confirmed that three of the cytomegalovirus-associated TCR beta chains recognize cytomegalovirus antigens. For the cohort, immune exposure information was limited to CMV serostatus. Most TCR sequences were seen in very few donors, while some public TCRs were found in many individuals. In a later analysis, most CMV-associated TCR beta chains were found to appear HLA-restricted, with HLA associations seemingly driven largely by CMV exposure. A cluster of highly shared sequence variants was judged likely to be a technical artifact of the sequencing pipeline. The classifier was reported to diagnose cytomegalovirus status with high specificity and sensitivity in both the original cohort and the validation cohort. In the study, about 150 TCR beta chains were listed as associated with cytomegalovirus. A further reported finding was that TCR beta sequences accurately predicted the HLA-A and HLA-B alleles for most subjects in the first cohort. When HLA alleles, especially DR and DQ, strongly co-occurred, attributing TCR associations to individual alleles was difficult. At a false discovery rate of 0.05, a later analysis linked around 15,000 TCR beta sequences to specific HLA alleles. An association between a missense DCLRE1C variant and V-gene and J-gene trimming of TCR beta chains was found in a later genetic analysis and replicated in an independent cohort. Because counts were too low, roughly 16 rarely observed V segments, including chromosome 9 orphons, were excluded from the earlier analysis of a few hundred of the donors. The presence/absence analyses assumed that sequencing depth was roughly uniform across donors, and that assumption may not be true. Correlated functional status among segregating V segments might reflect linkage disequilibrium, but an unknown experimental factor could not be ruled out. According to a later analysis, TCR association rates differed among HLA loci, with DRB1 alleles showing the most associated TCRs and HLA-C alleles showing the fewest.

Libraries were constructed by the immunoSEQ multiplex PCR assay. For the multiplex PCR, a mixture combining 60 forward primers for TCR Vbeta segments and 13 reverse primers for TCR Jbeta segments was used. Amplification of the CDR3 region of rearranged TCR beta genes was performed with a multiplex PCR assay on genomic DNA. Amplified TCR beta libraries were sequenced as 87-base-pair reads on the Illumina HiSeq System. In the paper's pipeline: Across the roughly 670 repertoires, a later analysis counted 80 million or so unique TCR beta chains, roughly 11 million of which were shared by at least two donors. Raw reads were error-corrected and collapsed into unique sequences with a nearest-neighbor algorithm that merged closely related sequences to remove PCR and sequencing errors. CDR3 sequences were aligned to IMGT reference sequences to assign V, D and J gene segments. Each retained sequence needed at least a six-nucleotide match to both a V gene segment and a J gene segment. A rearrangement was called productive if the CDR3 had no stop codons and remained in frame with V and J, and every other rearrangement was called non-productive. Following IMGT convention, CDR3 was defined as the stretch from the second conserved V-encoded cysteine to the conserved J-encoded phenylalanine. Sequences without an unambiguous match to a single V gene segment were excluded from the earlier analysis of almost 600 of the donors. An earlier analysis of under 750 of the donors called V segments functional above 56.7% productive rearrangements and segregating when the between-donor standard deviation exceeded 5%. To diagnose cytomegalovirus status from the catalog of TCR beta chain sequences, a statistical classification framework was built. V and J gene assignment, in a later analysis, came from comparing TCR nucleotide sequences with IMGT/GENE-DB human TR gene sequences. A later analysis assigned CDR3 sequences and most-parsimonious VDJ recombination scenarios with the TCRdist pipeline. A later analysis defined each TCR beta chain by its CDR3 amino acid sequence plus V-gene family, and excluded reads lacking a unique V-gene family. To address suspected cross-contamination and a sequencing artifact, a later analysis removed 592 highly shared, low-generation-probability nucleotide sequences. A later analysis calculated a clonal expansion index for each public chain from normalized within-repertoire ranks of inferred template counts. In a later analysis, generation probabilities were computed using a VDJ recombination model fitted to out-of-frame rearrangements, and the results were checked against IGoR. In a later analysis, TCR-TCR, TCR-HLA and TCR-CMV co-occurrence was scored with hypergeometric tests, and a repertoire-size bias correction was applied to TCR pairs. A later analysis estimated false discovery rates by permuting HLA or CMV assignments 20 times. In a later analysis, co-occurring TCRs were grouped using DBSCAN, with TCRdist sequence similarity added in when clustering inside HLA-allele-positive subsets. Co-occurrence clustering excluded repertoires with fewer than 30,000 or more than 120,000 public chains, plus five with anomalous nucleotide sharing. The table was pulled from immuneACCESS by TCRdb, which kept in-frame rearrangements only. Such tables lose some clones; where checked, under half of the loss comes from unresolved V genes, and the rest has no known cause. V, J and clone size are taken as reported in that table, and D and trimming were inferred from the DNA itself. The sample records approximately 82,000 clones, roughly 80% of which are singletons. The top ten clones comprise about 6.2% of the sample.

Concerning this clone itself: The antigen this receptor binds is unknown. Per-base quality was not reported, and no clone a single base away is much larger than it.

In total, 600 or so healthy bone marrow donors made up the cohort. Cohort members were all nominally healthy when sampled, although unrecorded immune exposures were likely present. The donor was CMV seropositive and belonged to the group of around 300 seropositive cohort members. A peripheral blood sample was collected from each donor, and TCR beta sequencing was performed on peripheral blood mononuclear cells. The Qiagen DNeasy Blood Extraction Kit was used to extract genomic DNA from the blood cell samples. The source material was PBMCs. The sequence came from a woman in her forties or fifties in good health and CMV-seropositive.

The CDR3 has the sequence CASSYSTDYNEQFF. Read as DNA, the sequence is TGTGCCAGCAGTTATAGCACCGACTACAATGAGCAGTTCTTC. The chain couples TRBV6-1 to TRBJ2-1; the D gene remains uncertain. From its cysteine to its phenylalanine, the CDR3 spans 14 amino acids. Kept here is only the CDR3 DNA, which spans 42 bases and is read in frame from base 1. Trimming costs V 5 bases and J 3 bases, and their ends lie 11 bases apart. Sequences MNHNS (CDR1) and SASEGT (CDR2) are obtained from the germline V gene.